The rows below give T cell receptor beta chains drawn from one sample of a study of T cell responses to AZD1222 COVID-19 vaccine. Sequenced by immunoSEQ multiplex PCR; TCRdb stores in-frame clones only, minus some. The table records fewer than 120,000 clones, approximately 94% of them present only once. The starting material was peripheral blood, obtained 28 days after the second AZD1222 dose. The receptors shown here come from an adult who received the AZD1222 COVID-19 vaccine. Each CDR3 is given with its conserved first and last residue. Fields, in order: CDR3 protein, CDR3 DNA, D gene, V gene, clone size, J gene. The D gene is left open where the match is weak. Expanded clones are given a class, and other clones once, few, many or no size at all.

CDR3 protein: CATSRETTGLSSGNTIYF
CDR3 DNA: TGTGCCACCAGCAGGGAAACGACAGGGCTTAGCTCTGGAAACACCATATATTTT
D gene: TRBD1
V gene: TRBV15
clone size: NA
J gene: TRBJ1-3

CDR3 protein: CASSLITESYEQYF
CDR3 DNA: TGTGCCAGCAGCTTGATCACCGAATCCTACGAGCAGTACTTC
D gene: NA
V gene: TRBV5-4
clone size: NA
J gene: TRBJ2-7

CDR3 protein: CASSQEFLAGNEQFF
CDR3 DNA: TGCGCCAGCAGCCAAGAGTTCCTAGCAGGCAATGAGCAGTTCTTC
D gene: NA
V gene: TRBV4-1
clone size: NA
J gene: TRBJ2-1

CDR3 protein: CASSVVSAYEQYF
CDR3 DNA: TGTGCCAGCAGTGTAGTGTCAGCCTACGAGCAGTACTTC
D gene: NA
V gene: TRBV2
clone size: NA
J gene: TRBJ2-7

CDR3 protein: CASSFAGHSGANVLTF
CDR3 DNA: TGTGCCAGCAGCTTCGCCGGACACTCTGGGGCCAACGTCCTGACTTTC
D gene: NA
V gene: TRBV7-9
clone size: NA
J gene: TRBJ2-6

CDR3 protein: CASSDGTLVNYGYTF
CDR3 DNA: TGTGCCAGCAGTGACGGGACTTTGGTTAACTATGGCTACACCTTC
D gene: NA
V gene: TRBV2
clone size: few
J gene: TRBJ1-2

CDR3 protein: CASSPPGGAGYGYTF
CDR3 DNA: TGTGCCAGCTCACCACCGGGGGGCGCGGGCTATGGCTACACCTTC
D gene: NA
V gene: TRBV18
clone size: NA
J gene: TRBJ1-2

CDR3 protein: CASSLQDSLSNQPQHF
CDR3 DNA: TGTGCCAGCAGCCTTCAGGACAGTTTAAGCAATCAGCCCCAGCATTTT
D gene: NA
V gene: TRBV21-1
clone size: NA
J gene: TRBJ1-5

CDR3 protein: CASSGSGSMNTEAFF
CDR3 DNA: TGTGCCAGCAGCGGGAGCGGGAGCATGAACACTGAAGCTTTCTTT
D gene: NA
V gene: TRBV5-4
clone size: NA
J gene: TRBJ1-1

CDR3 protein: CASSEEPSLGPGNAFF
CDR3 DNA: TGTGCCAGCAGTGAAGAGCCGTCCCTGGGCCCGGGAAACGCTTTCTTT
D gene: NA
V gene: TRBV25-1
clone size: NA
J gene: TRBJ1-1

CDR3 protein: CASSQEWAKVGAFF
CDR3 DNA: TGTGCCAGCAGTCAAGAATGGGCCAAGGTGGGGGCTTTCTTT
D gene: NA
V gene: TRBV6-2/TRBV6-3
clone size: NA
J gene: TRBJ1-1

CDR3 protein: CGTGSRSAYNEQFF
CDR3 DNA: TGCGGGACCGGGAGCCGGAGTGCCTACAATGAGCAGTTCTTC
D gene: NA
V gene: TRBV10-2
clone size: NA
J gene: TRBJ2-1

CDR3 protein: CASSQDAVQGSDGYTF
CDR3 DNA: TGCGCCAGCAGCCAGGATGCGGTCCAGGGATCCGATGGCTACACCTTC
D gene: NA
V gene: TRBV4-1
clone size: NA
J gene: TRBJ1-2

CDR3 protein: CASSQGSEVYEQYF
CDR3 DNA: TGTGCCAGCAGTCAGGGATCTGAGGTGTACGAGCAGTACTTC
D gene: NA
V gene: TRBV2
clone size: NA
J gene: TRBJ2-7

CDR3 protein: CASSDEGAGNTIYF
CDR3 DNA: TGTGCCAGCAGTGACGAGGGTGCTGGAAACACCATATATTTT
D gene: NA
V gene: TRBV6-4
clone size: few
J gene: TRBJ1-3

CDR3 protein: CASSYGDRGPGNTIYF
CDR3 DNA: TGTGCCAGCAGTTACGGGGACAGGGGGCCAGGAAACACCATATATTTT
D gene: TRBD1
V gene: TRBV6-5
clone size: NA
J gene: TRBJ1-3

CDR3 protein: CASSYFGTGTGQPQHF
CDR3 DNA: TGTGCCAGCAGTTACTTCGGGACAGGGACGGGTCAGCCCCAGCATTTT
D gene: TRBD1
V gene: TRBV6-6
clone size: NA
J gene: TRBJ1-5

CDR3 protein: CASSMVQGSSGNTIYF
CDR3 DNA: TGTGCCAGTAGTATGGTTCAGGGCTCCTCTGGAAACACCATATATTTT
D gene: NA
V gene: TRBV19
clone size: NA
J gene: TRBJ1-3

CDR3 protein: CATSRTISIAGEETQYF
CDR3 DNA: TGTGCCACCAGCAGAACCATCTCCATAGCGGGGGAAGAGACCCAGTACTTC
D gene: TRBD2
V gene: TRBV15
clone size: NA
J gene: TRBJ2-5

CDR3 protein: CASPKGVIYTGELFF
CDR3 DNA: TGTGCCAGCCCAAAGGGAGTAATCTACACCGGGGAGCTGTTTTTT
D gene: NA
V gene: TRBV7-9
clone size: few
J gene: TRBJ2-2

CDR3 protein: CASSASTGGFHGYTF
CDR3 DNA: TGTGCCAGTAGTGCCTCGACAGGGGGATTTCATGGCTACACCTTC
D gene: TRBD1
V gene: TRBV19
clone size: NA
J gene: TRBJ1-2

CDR3 protein: CASSLDAGTRYGYTF
CDR3 DNA: TGTGCCAGCAGCTTAGATGCCGGGACTCGTTATGGCTACACCTTC
D gene: NA
V gene: TRBV11-2
clone size: NA
J gene: TRBJ1-2

CDR3 protein: CASSLLGDRDTQYF
CDR3 DNA: TGTGCCAGCAGTTTACTAGGGGACCGAGATACGCAGTATTTT
D gene: NA
V gene: TRBV27
clone size: NA
J gene: TRBJ2-3

CDR3 protein: CASSHSGTSGYNEQFF
CDR3 DNA: TGCGCCAGCAGCCATTCTGGGACTAGCGGATACAATGAGCAGTTCTTC
D gene: TRBD2
V gene: TRBV4-1
clone size: NA
J gene: TRBJ2-1

CDR3 protein: CASSLRAFEGVLTF
CDR3 DNA: TGTGCCAGCAGTTTAAGGGCTTTTGAGGGCGTCCTGACTTTC
D gene: NA
V gene: TRBV27
clone size: NA
J gene: TRBJ2-6

CDR3 protein: CASSLTSSYEQYF
CDR3 DNA: TGTGCCAGTAGTTTGACAAGCTCCTACGAGCAGTACTTC
D gene: NA
V gene: TRBV19
clone size: NA
J gene: TRBJ2-7

CDR3 protein: CASRGQGNTGELFF
CDR3 DNA: TGTGCCAGCAGAGGACAGGGGAACACCGGGGAGCTGTTTTTT
D gene: TRBD1
V gene: TRBV2
clone size: NA
J gene: TRBJ2-2

CDR3 protein: CASSLGRKGYGYTF
CDR3 DNA: TGTGCCAGCAGCTTAGGGAGAAAGGGCTATGGCTACACCTTC
D gene: NA
V gene: TRBV11-2
clone size: NA
J gene: TRBJ1-2

CDR3 protein: CASSLVENYGYTF
CDR3 DNA: TGCGCCAGCAGCTTGGTTGAGAACTATGGCTACACCTTC
D gene: NA
V gene: TRBV5-1
clone size: NA
J gene: TRBJ1-2

CDR3 protein: CATSTHGEQFF
CDR3 DNA: TGTGCCACCAGCACCCACGGTGAGCAGTTCTTC
D gene: NA
V gene: TRBV15
clone size: NA
J gene: TRBJ2-1

CDR3 protein: CASSSEFHEQYF
CDR3 DNA: TGTGCCAGCAGTTCTGAGTTCCACGAGCAGTACTTC
D gene: NA
V gene: TRBV6-5
clone size: NA
J gene: TRBJ2-7

CDR3 protein: CASSEYGGKSDGYTF
CDR3 DNA: TGTGCCAGCAGTGAATATGGGGGGAAGTCAGATGGCTACACCTTC
D gene: NA
V gene: TRBV25-1
clone size: NA
J gene: TRBJ1-2

CDR3 protein: CASRTGAWETQYF
CDR3 DNA: TGTGCCAGTCGGACGGGGGCTTGGGAGACCCAGTACTTC
D gene: NA
V gene: TRBV27
clone size: NA
J gene: TRBJ2-5

CDR3 protein: CASSLALGRSSGGINEQFF
CDR3 DNA: TGTGCCAGCAGCTTAGCGTTAGGGAGGTCGTCGGGAGGGATAAATGAGCAGTTCTTC
D gene: TRBD2
V gene: TRBV7-2
clone size: NA
J gene: TRBJ2-1

CDR3 protein: CASSLGTGMGNQPQHF
CDR3 DNA: TGCGCCAGCAGCTTAGGCACAGGGATGGGCAATCAGCCCCAGCATTTT
D gene: NA
V gene: TRBV5-1
clone size: NA
J gene: TRBJ1-5

CDR3 protein: CASSIPSGGTEAFF
CDR3 DNA: TGTGCCAGTAGTATCCCTTCGGGGGGCACTGAAGCTTTCTTT
D gene: NA
V gene: TRBV19
clone size: NA
J gene: TRBJ1-1

CDR3 protein: CASRWLGDLNTEAFF
CDR3 DNA: TGTGCCAGCCGGTGGTTGGGAGATCTGAACACTGAAGCTTTCTTT
D gene: NA
V gene: TRBV6-4
clone size: NA
J gene: TRBJ1-1